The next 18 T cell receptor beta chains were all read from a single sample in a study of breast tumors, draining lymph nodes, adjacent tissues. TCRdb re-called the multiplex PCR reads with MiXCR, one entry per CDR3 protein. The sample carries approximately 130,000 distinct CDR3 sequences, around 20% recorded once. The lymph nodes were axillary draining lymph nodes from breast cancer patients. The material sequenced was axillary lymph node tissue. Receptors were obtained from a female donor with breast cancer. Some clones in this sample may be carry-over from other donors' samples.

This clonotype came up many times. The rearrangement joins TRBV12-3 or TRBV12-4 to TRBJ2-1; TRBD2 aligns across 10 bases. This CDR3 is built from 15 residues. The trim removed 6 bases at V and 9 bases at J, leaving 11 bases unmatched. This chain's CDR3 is CASRKGLAGVGEQFF. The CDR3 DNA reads TGTGCCAGCAGGAAGGGGCTAGCGGGAGTTGGTGAGCAGTTCTTC.

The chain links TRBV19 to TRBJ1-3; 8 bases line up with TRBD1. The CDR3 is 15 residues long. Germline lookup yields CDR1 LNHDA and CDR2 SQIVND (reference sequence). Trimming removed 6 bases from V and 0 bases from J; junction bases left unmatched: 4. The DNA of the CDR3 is TGTGCCAGTAGCCACAGGGGGAACTCTGGAAACACCATATATTTT. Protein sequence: CASSHRGNSGNTIYF.

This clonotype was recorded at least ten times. The CDR3: CSARESLGGDTIYF. CDR3 nucleotides: TGCAGTGCTAGAGAGTCCCTTGGTGGGGACACCATATATTTT. This chain connects TRBV20-1 to TRBJ1-3; no firm D call. Germline CDR1 and CDR2: DFQATT and SNEGSKA (reference sequence). The CDR3 loop spans 14 amino acids. V lost 0 bases and J lost 8, with 14 bases in between.

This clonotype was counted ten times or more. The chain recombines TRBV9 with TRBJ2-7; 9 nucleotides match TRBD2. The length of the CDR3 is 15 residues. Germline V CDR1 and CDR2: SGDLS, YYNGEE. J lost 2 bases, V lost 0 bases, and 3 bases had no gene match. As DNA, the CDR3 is TGTGCCAGCAGCGTAGAAGCGGGAGGTACCTACGAGCAGTACTTC. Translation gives CASSVEAGGTYEQYF. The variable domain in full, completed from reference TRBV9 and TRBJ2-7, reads DSGVTQTPKHLITATGQRVTLRCSPRSGDLSVYWYQQSLDQGLQFLIQYYNGEERAKGNILERFSAQQFPDLHSELNLSSLELGDSALYFCASSVEAGGTYEQYFGPGTRLTVT.

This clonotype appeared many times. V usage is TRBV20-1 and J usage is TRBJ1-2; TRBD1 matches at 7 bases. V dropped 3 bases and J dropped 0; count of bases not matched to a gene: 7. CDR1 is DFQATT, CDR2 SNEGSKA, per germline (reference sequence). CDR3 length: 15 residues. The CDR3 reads CSASPGTAANYGYTF. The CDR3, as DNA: TGCAGTGCTAGCCCTGGGACAGCTGCTAACTATGGCTACACCTTC.

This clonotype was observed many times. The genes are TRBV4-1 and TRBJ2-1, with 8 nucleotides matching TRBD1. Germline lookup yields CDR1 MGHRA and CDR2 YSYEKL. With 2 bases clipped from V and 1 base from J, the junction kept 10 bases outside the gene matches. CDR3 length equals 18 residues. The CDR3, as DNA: TGCGCCAGCAGCCAAACCCCCTGGCGGGACAGGTCCTACAATGAGCAGTTCTTC. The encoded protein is CASSQTPWRDRSYNEQFF.

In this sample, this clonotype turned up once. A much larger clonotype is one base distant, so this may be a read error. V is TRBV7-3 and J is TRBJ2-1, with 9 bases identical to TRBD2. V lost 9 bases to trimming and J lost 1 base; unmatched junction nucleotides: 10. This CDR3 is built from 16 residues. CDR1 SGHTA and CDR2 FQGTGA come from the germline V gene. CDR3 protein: CARSPRGGHSYNEQFF. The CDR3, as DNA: TGTGCCAGGAGCCCGCGGGGGGGCCATTCCTACAATGAGCAGTTCTTC.

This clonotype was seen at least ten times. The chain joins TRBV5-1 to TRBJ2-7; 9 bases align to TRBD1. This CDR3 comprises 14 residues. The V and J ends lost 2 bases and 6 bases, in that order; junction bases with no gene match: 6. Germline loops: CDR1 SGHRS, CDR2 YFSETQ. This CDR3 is CASSFSGQGSEQYF. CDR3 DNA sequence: TGCGCCAGCAGCTTTTCGGGACAGGGATCCGAGCAGTACTTC.

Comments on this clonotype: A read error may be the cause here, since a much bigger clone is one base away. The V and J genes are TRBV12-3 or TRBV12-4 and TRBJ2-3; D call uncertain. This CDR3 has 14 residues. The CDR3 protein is CASSLNPSTDAQYF. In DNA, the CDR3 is TGTGCCAGCAGTTTGAACCCCAGCACAGATGCGCAGTATTTT.

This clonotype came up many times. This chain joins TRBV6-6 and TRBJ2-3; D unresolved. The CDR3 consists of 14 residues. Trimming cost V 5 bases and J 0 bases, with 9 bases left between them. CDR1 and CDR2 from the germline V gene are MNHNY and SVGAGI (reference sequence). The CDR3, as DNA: TGTGCCAGCAGTCACGTACCTAGCACAGATACGCAGTATTTT. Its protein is CASSHVPSTDTQYF.

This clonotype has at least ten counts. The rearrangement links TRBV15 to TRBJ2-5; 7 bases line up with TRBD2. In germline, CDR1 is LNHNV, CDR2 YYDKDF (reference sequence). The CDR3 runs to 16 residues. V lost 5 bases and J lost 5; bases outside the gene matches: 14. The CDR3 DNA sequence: TGTGCCACCAGCCACTCTAGCGGACAAGGTGGGGAGACCCAGTACTTC. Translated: CATSHSSGQGGETQYF.

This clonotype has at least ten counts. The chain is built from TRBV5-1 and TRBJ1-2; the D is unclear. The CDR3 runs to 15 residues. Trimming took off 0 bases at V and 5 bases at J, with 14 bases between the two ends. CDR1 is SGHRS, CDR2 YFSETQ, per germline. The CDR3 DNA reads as TGCGCCAGCAGCTTGGGAGGGAGATCGAGTTATGGCTACACCTTC. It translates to CASSLGGRSSYGYTF.

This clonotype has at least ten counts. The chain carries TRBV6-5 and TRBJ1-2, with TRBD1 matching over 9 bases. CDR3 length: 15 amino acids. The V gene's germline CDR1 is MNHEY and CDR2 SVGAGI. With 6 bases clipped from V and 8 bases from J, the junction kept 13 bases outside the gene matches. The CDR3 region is CASSPNPGTGLGYTF. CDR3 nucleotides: TGTGCCAGCAGCCCAAACCCCGGGACAGGGCTCGGCTACACCTTC.

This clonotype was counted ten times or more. The DNA of the CDR3 is TGTGCCAGCAGCTTAAACGGTGCGGGAACACCCGGGGAGCTGTTTTTT. Amino acids: CASSLNGAGTPGELFF. V gene TRBV7-3 combines with J gene TRBJ2-2; tentative D call: TRBD2 (6 bases). Trimming took off 1 base at V and 6 bases at J, with 15 bases between the two ends. The germline CDR1 and CDR2 sequences are SGHTA and FQGTGA. The CDR3 is 16 amino acids.

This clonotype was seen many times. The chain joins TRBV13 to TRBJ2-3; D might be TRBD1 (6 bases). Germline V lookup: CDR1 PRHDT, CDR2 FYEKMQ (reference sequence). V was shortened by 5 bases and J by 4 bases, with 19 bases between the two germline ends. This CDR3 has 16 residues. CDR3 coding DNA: TGTGCCAGCAGCACCCTAGGGGGAGAGGGGGCAGATACGCAGTATTTT. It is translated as CASSTLGGEGADTQYF.

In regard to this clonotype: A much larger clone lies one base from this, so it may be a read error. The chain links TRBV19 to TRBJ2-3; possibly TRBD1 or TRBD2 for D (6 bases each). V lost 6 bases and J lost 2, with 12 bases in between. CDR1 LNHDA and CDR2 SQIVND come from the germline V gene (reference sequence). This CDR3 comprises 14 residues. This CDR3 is CASRGRGLTDTQYF. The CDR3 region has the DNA TGTGCCAGTAGAGGCAGGGGACTCACAGATACGCAGTATTTT.

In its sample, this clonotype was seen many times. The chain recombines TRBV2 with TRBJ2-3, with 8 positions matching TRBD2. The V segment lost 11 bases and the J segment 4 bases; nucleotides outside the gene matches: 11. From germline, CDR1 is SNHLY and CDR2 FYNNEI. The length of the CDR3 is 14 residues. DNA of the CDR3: TGTGCCGGTCAGGAGCGGGAGTTATCAGATACGCAGTATTTT. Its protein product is CAGQERELSDTQYF.

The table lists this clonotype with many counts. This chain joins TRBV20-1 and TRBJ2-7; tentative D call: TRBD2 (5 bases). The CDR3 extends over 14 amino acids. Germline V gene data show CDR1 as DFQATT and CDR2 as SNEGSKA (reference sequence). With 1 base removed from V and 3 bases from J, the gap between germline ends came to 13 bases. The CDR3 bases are TGCAGTGCTAGAGGGAGTGGCGGGTTCTACGAGCAGTACTTC. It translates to CSARGSGGFYEQYF.